This TCR beta chain was sequenced during a study of blood T cells in healthy people across ages. Overall study findings and caveats: Roughly linear declines in TCR beta diversity per million T cells occurred with age.

Trimming pared 3 bases from V and 2 bases from J, leaving 16 bases between. Germline assignment: CDR1 SGHTA and CDR2 FQGTGA. This CDR3 contains 16 residues. For the second PCR, which ran for about 7 to 12 cycles, a sample-barcoded 5' primer and a J-beta primer mix were used. Each CDR3 protein is one row after TCRdb ran MiXCR on the 5' RACE reads. This table holds 650,000 to 900,000 distinct CDR3 sequences, 62% found once. This clonotype appeared once. Antigen specificity is unknown. This sequence originates from a man aged 25-45 years in good health. Sequenced sample: blood. The chain couples TRBV7-3 to TRBJ2-5; the D gene is possibly TRBD2 (5 bases). In DNA, the CDR3 is TGTGCCAGCAGCTTCTTCGGTAGCGTTATGCAAGAGACCCAGTACTTC. Translated: CASSFFGSVMQETQYF.